The following is a T cell receptor beta chain sequence with its context. At least ten counts were recorded for this clonotype. The antigen it recognizes is unknown. Within one base of it there is no much larger clone, and no base qualities were kept. The method behind the library was 5' RACE. Sequencer: NextSeq 500. The TCR library protocol attached unique molecular identifiers to individual cDNA molecules to correct for sequencing error and PCR bias. Sequencing covered both TCR alpha and beta chains, and within each sample the abundances of alpha and beta sequences were tightly co-correlated. Concerning the study's data processing: Decombinator V4 was used to perform V gene, J gene and CDR3 annotation of TCR sequences. TCRs were defined as expanded if a significant change between any two time points was detected under a Poisson model with p below 0.0001. TCR abundances were normalised to the total number of TCRs sequenced in each sample and reported as counts per million. VDJdb, accessed 1 November 2021, was searched for CMV, EBV and SARS-CoV-2 annotated TCRs, with TCRs annotated for multiple antigens excluded. TCRdb handled the public reads itself, with Q25 trimming in fastp and clone calling in MiXCR, and kept productive beta chains. All rows with the same CDR3 protein become a single entry with the most common DNA and genes. Clone size and V and J calls follow TCRdb, not the original study. This sample gives tens of thousands of distinct CDR3 sequences in total; 8% to 9% of them show up just once. 3.5% to 4.5% of the sample goes to the ten largest clones.

The study was a case-control design nested within a healthcare worker cohort in London, UK, with weekly nasopharyngeal swab PCR tests and blood sampling. Healthcare workers were recruited between 23 and 31 March 2020, during the week of the UK lockdown, and were followed weekly for up to about 15 weeks. These data come from a study of early T cells in non-severe SARS-CoV-2 infection (dated by TCRdb to 2020 to 2022). Turning to the overall study: Bulk RNA from unsorted whole blood was used for TCR sequencing, so alpha and beta chains could not be paired. Overall study outcomes, separate from this receptor: VDJdb matching was skewed toward anti-spike CD8 responses, so virus-specific expansions were likely underestimated and private and CD4 specificities were missed.

Material: whole blood. The clonotype was recovered from an adult who was a healthcare worker with PCR-confirmed SARS-CoV-2 infection or an uninfected control (not recorded which).

Here is the DNA: TGTGCCAGCAGTCTAATAGGCACCGGGGAGCTGTTTTTT. It translates to CASSLIGTGELFF. Recombination joined TRBV6-5 with TRBJ2-2; no D segment can be confidently identified. The CDR1 and CDR2 encoded by the germline V gene are MNHEY and SVGAGI. V lost 5 bases and J lost 4 bases; the stretch between them is 8 bases long. The CDR3 runs 13 residues from the cysteine to the phenylalanine. Of the read, only the CDR3 DNA is kept; its 39 bases are in frame from base 1.